The rows below give T cell receptor beta chains drawn from one sample of a study of beta chain features in type 1 diabetes. Some clones are missing from TCRdb's copy, which holds only in-frame ones; the method was immunoSEQ multiplex PCR. The data show a few hundred thousand clones, about 15% seen once. Source material: naive CD4+ T cells from blood. These receptors were taken from a man aged 25-40 years with type 1 diabetes. Both conserved end residues are part of each CDR3. The order of the fields is D gene, clone size, J gene, V gene, CDR3 DNA, CDR3 protein. The D gene is left open where the match is weak. Some rows have no size entry. The others give once, few or many, or a class for an expanded clone.

- - TRBJ2-7 TRBV10-1 TGCGCCAGCAGTGAGAAGGCAGCGCCCATCGAGCAGTACTTC CASSEKAAPIEQYF
- - TRBJ2-7 TRBV11-2 TGTGCCAGCAGCTTAGATCAGGGTGTAACACCCCCGTACTTC CASSLDQGVTPPYF
- few TRBJ2-5 TRBV2 TGTGCCAGCAGTGGTACGGGGGAGACCCAGTACTTC CASSGTGETQYF
- - TRBJ1-2 TRBV5-6 TGTGCCAGCAGCTTTCTTGAGGGAGGCGGCTACACCTTC CASSFLEGGGYTF
- few TRBJ1-1 TRBV6-1 TGTGCCAGCAGTGAGGAGGGGAGGAGGACTGAAGCTTTCTTT CASSEEGRRTEAFF
- - TRBJ2-3 TRBV9 TGTGCCAGCAGCGTAGGTCAGGGTTGGACAGATACGCAGTATTTT CASSVGQGWTDTQYF
TRBD2 - TRBJ2-1 TRBV9 TGTGCCAGCAGCGTTAGCGGGGGGGCCCGGAATGAGCAGTTCTTC CASSVSGGARNEQFF
TRBD2 few TRBJ2-3 TRBV7-2 TGTGCCAGCAGCCCCCGGGTAGCGGGGGGGAATACGCAGTATTTT CASSPRVAGGNTQYF
TRBD2 few TRBJ2-1 TRBV7-2 TGTGCCAGCGGCAAGCGGGAGGTGTACAATGAGCAGTTCTTC CASGKREVYNEQFF
- - TRBJ2-7 TRBV19 TGTGCCAGCGCAACAGGTCCTACCTACGAGCAGTACTTC CASATGPTYEQYF
- - TRBJ2-3 TRBV5-1 TGCGCCAGCAGCTTCAGGGTAACAGATACGCAGTATTTT CASSFRVTDTQYF
TRBD1 - TRBJ2-3 TRBV29-1 TGCAGCACTGTGGGACAGGGGATTTCAGATACGCAGTATTTT CSTVGQGISDTQYF
TRBD1 - TRBJ2-1 TRBV27 TGTGCCAGCAGTTTAGAGGGGGCAGCCTACAATGAGCAGTTCTTC CASSLEGAAYNEQFF
- few TRBJ1-1 TRBV7-6 TGTGCCAGCAGCTTACGACTTGCGGGCACTGAAGCTTTCTTT CASSLRLAGTEAFF
TRBD1 - TRBJ1-6 TRBV6-5 TGTGCCAGCACCCAGACCGGGACAGGGCTTCACTTT CASTQTGTGLHF
- few TRBJ2-3 TRBV6-1 TGTGCCAGCAGTGTAAAAGAGGGGAGGACAGATACGCAGTATTTT CASSVKEGRTDTQYF
- - TRBJ1-2 TRBV14 TGTGCCAGCAGCCAAGATGCCAACAGGGCAATGGGCTACACCTTC CASSQDANRAMGYTF
TRBD1 few TRBJ2-3 TRBV5-1 TGCGCCAGCAGGCCGACAGGGCTCAGCACAGATACGCAGTATTTT CASRPTGLSTDTQYF
- - TRBJ2-1 TRBV5-6 TGTGCCAGCAGCTTGATTAGCGCCAATGAGCAGTTCTTC CASSLISANEQFF
TRBD2 few TRBJ2-1 TRBV28 TGTGCCAGCAGTCCTCCGTGGACGGGACTAGCGGTCTACAATGAGCAGTTCTTC CASSPPWTGLAVYNEQFF
- - TRBJ2-2 TRBV9 TGTGCCAGCAGCTCCGAAGGGGCCGGGGAGCTGTTTTTT CASSSEGAGELFF
- few TRBJ2-3 TRBV10-3 TGTGCCATCAGTGAGCGGGAGATGGGAGATACGCAGTATTTT CAISEREMGDTQYF
- - TRBJ1-2 TRBV29-1 TGCAGCGTTGAAGGGGGCAATGGCTACACCTTC CSVEGGNGYTF
- few TRBJ2-1 TRBV7-2 TGTGCCAGCAGCTTAGCGACAGTCTACAATGAGCAGTTCTTC CASSLATVYNEQFF
TRBD1 - TRBJ1-2 TRBV7-9 TGTGCCAGCAGCCCGGCAGGGGGCGGGGATGGCTACACCTTC CASSPAGGGDGYTF
TRBD1 - TRBJ1-3 TRBV19 TGTGCCAGTGTTCGACAGGGGCCCTACTCTGGAAACACCATATATTTT CASVRQGPYSGNTIYF
TRBD1 - TRBJ1-5 TRBV19 TGTGCCAGTAGTATCGCAGGGGGGAATCAGCCCCAGCATTTT CASSIAGGNQPQHF
TRBD1 - TRBJ2-1 TRBV19 TGTGCCAGTACCGGGACAGGATCCTACAATGAGCAGTTCTTC CASTGTGSYNEQFF